This TCR beta chain was obtained from a study of blood T cell repertoires in COVID-19. Study overall: Samples came from the United States, Italy and Spain, spanning acute and convalescent COVID-19.

In assigning cohorts, the study relied on participant-reported clinical history. All recovered Cohort 3 donors got two negative PCRs, got clearance, or saw symptom resolution. Measured with immunoSEQ multiplex PCR; TCRdb has only the in-frame clones, and not every one. This table has about 140,000 clones, about 87% appearing once. The V and J ends lost 4 bases and 1 base respectively, with 9 bases between them. The germline V gene has CDR1 SGDLS and CDR2 YYNGEE. This CDR3 comprises 15 residues. V gene TRBV9 combines with J gene TRBJ1-6; no definite D call. The sample consisted of PBMCs or T cells enriched from blood (not recorded which). This receptor was taken from a man aged 60-69 years who had recovered from COVID-19. The CDR3: CASSISTSYNSPLHF. The CDR3 nucleotides read TGTGCCAGCAGCATTAGTACTTCCTATAATTCACCCCTCCACTTT.